Following are 18 T cell receptor beta chains from one sample sequenced in a study of Ad26.COV2.S vaccination and SARS-CoV-2 variants. Indicated treatment: approximately 18 received Ad26.COV2.S at low or high dose, single or two shots; several received placebo; per-sample allocation not given. Day 63 after the first injection of vaccine or placebo was the sampling time. TCRdb keeps only in-frame clones here, not all; method: immunoSEQ multiplex PCR. The data contain hundreds of thousands of clones, roughly 90% of them singletons. The specimen was peripheral blood, collected in a trial of Ad26.COV2.S vaccine versus placebo. Receptor source: a person between 18 and 65 years old who received the Ad26.COV2.S COVID-19 vaccine or a placebo.

The V gene is TRBV7-8, the J gene TRBJ2-1, with D perhaps TRBD2 (5 bases). V was cut by 1 base and J by 4 bases, with 14 bases left in between. The CDR3 runs 16 residues. CDR1 and CDR2 from the germline V gene are SGHVS and FQNEAQ. CDR3 sequence (DNA): TGTGCCAGCAGCTTAGGATCGTGGGAGCCTTACAATGAGCAGTTCTTC. Amino acids: CASSLGSWEPYNEQFF.

The gene calls are TRBV19 and TRBJ2-2; the D is unclear. Germline V CDR1 and CDR2: LNHDA, SQIVND (reference sequence). The germline V and J ends were trimmed by 5 bases and 0 bases, with 13 bases remaining between them. This CDR3 spans 16 amino acids. The CDR3 coding sequence is TGTGCCAGTAGTGGTCGGTGGTCACCGAACACCGGGGAGCTGTTTTTT. It translates to CASSGRWSPNTGELFF.

The chain carries TRBV11-2 and TRBJ2-2; possible D gene TRBD2, 5 bases. With 3 bases removed from V and 1 base from J, the gap between germline ends came to 9 bases. The length of the CDR3 is 15 residues. In germline, CDR1 is SGHAT, CDR2 FQNNGV. This CDR3 is CASSFSGMNTGELFF. The CDR3 nucleotides read TGTGCCAGCAGCTTTTCCGGGATGAACACCGGGGAGCTGTTTTTT.

The chain uses TRBV7-8 and TRBJ2-2, with D hard to call. The CDR3 length is 15 residues. Trimming cost V 5 bases and J 6 bases, with 16 bases left between them. Germline V lookup: CDR1 SGHVS, CDR2 FQNEAQ. This chain's CDR3 is CASSPPAYEAGELFF. The DNA of the CDR3 is TGTGCCAGCAGCCCACCCGCTTACGAGGCCGGGGAGCTGTTTTTT.

CDR3 region: CASSVGVDEQYF. The CDR3 bases are TGTGCCAGCAGCGTAGGTGTTGACGAGCAGTACTTC. The genes are TRBV9 and TRBJ2-7; D remains ambiguous. V was pared by 0 bases and J by 5 bases, with 6 bases between. The CDR3 has 12 amino acids. Per the germline V gene, CDR1 is SGDLS and CDR2 is YYNGEE.

The gene calls are TRBV2 and TRBJ1-2; tentatively, D is TRBD1 (5 bases). Trimming stripped 6 bases from V and 6 bases from J, with 11 bases between. In germline, CDR1 is SNHLY, CDR2 FYNNEI. The CDR3 consists of 12 residues. The CDR3 sequence: CASRPSRDGYTF. The CDR3 coding sequence is TGTGCCAGCAGACCCTCCAGGGATGGCTACACCTTC.

The chain carries TRBV11-2 and TRBJ2-1; D is undetermined. The CDR3 runs 17 residues. V was shortened by 0 bases and J by 0 bases, with 12 bases between the two germline ends. Per germline, CDR1 SGHAT and CDR2 FQNNGV. The CDR3 DNA reads as TGTGCCAGCAGCTTAGATCGGCCCGAGAGCTCCTACAATGAGCAGTTCTTC. Amino acid sequence: CASSLDRPESSYNEQFF.

V usage is TRBV7-2 and J usage is TRBJ2-1; D is possibly TRBD1 (6 bases). The CDR3 contains 13 residues. Trimming removed 4 bases from V and 10 bases from J, with 14 bases in between. The V gene's germline CDR1 is SGHTA and CDR2 FQGNSA. The CDR3 spells CASSYQQGREQFF. CDR3 DNA: TGTGCCAGCAGCTACCAACAGGGTCGGGAGCAGTTCTTC.

The chain joins TRBV5-4 to TRBJ2-1, with 8 positions matching TRBD2. CDR3 length: 15 residues. With 0 bases clipped from V and 9 bases from J, the junction kept 8 bases outside the gene matches. The V gene's germline CDR1 is SGHNT and CDR2 YYREEE (reference sequence). The CDR3 DNA reads as TGTGCCAGCAGCTTGGTTCGGGAGGGGTGGGGTGAGCAGTTCTTC. Translation: CASSLVREGWGEQFF.

The rearrangement uses TRBV24-1 and TRBJ2-1; 7 positions match TRBD2. The V segment lost 4 bases and the J segment 8 bases; nucleotides outside the gene matches: 10. Looked up from germline, CDR1 is KGHDR and CDR2 is SFDVKD. The length of the CDR3 is 15 residues. CDR3 protein: CATSEGGSPLHEQFF. CDR3 DNA sequence: TGTGCCACCAGTGAAGGCGGGAGTCCCCTCCATGAGCAGTTCTTC.

This clone has just one count. CDR3 nucleotides: TGTGCCAGCTCACTCTACCAGGGGATTGGCGATTCACCCCTCCACTTT. Translated: CASSLYQGIGDSPLHF. V gene TRBV18 combines with J gene TRBJ1-6, with a weak D call TRBD1 (6 bases). This CDR3 is 16 amino acids long. Trimming removed 4 bases from V and 8 bases from J, with 18 bases in between. Germline loops: CDR1 KGHSH, CDR2 LQKENI.

The chain recombines TRBV11-2 with TRBJ1-2; 9 positions match TRBD1. The CDR3 is 16 amino acids. After removal of 3 bases from V and 4 bases from J, the junction contained 9 bases not matched to a gene. The germline CDR1 and CDR2 sequences are SGHAT and FQNNGV. The CDR3 sequence: CASSLATGTGRYGYTF. As DNA, the CDR3 is TGTGCCAGCAGCTTGGCCACCGGGACAGGGCGCTATGGCTACACCTTC.

The chain couples TRBV5-1 to TRBJ2-5, with 9 bases that match TRBD1. The CDR3 spans 14 residues. Germline values: CDR1 SGHRS, CDR2 YFSETQ. Trimming at V came to 5 bases and at J to 4 bases, leaving 6 bases not matched to a gene. The CDR3 coding sequence is TGCGCCAGCAGGGGAGGACAGGGGAGAGAGACCCAGTACTTC. Translation: CASRGGQGRETQYF.

The chain is built from TRBV30 and TRBJ1-1; 8 nucleotides match TRBD1. The trim removed 5 bases at V and 1 base at J, leaving 0 bases unmatched. The CDR3 covers 12 residues. The germline V gene has CDR1 GTSNPN and CDR2 SVGIG (reference sequence). In DNA form, the CDR3 reads TGTGCCTGGGGGACAGGGAACACTGAAGCTTTCTTT. Translation: CAWGTGNTEAFF. The variable domain in full, with the rest retrieved from reference TRBV30 and TRBJ1-1, is SQTIHQWPATLVQPVGSPLSLECTVEGTSNPNLYWYRQAAGRGLQLLFYSVGIGQISSEVPQNLSASRPQDRQFILSSKKLLLSDSGFYLCAWGTGNTEAFFGQGTRLTVV.

J is TRBJ1-4 and V is TRBV19; 8 bases are shared with TRBD1. V dropped 6 bases and J dropped 7; count of bases not matched to a gene: 13. CDR1 and CDR2 (germline): LNHDA, SQIVND (reference sequence). This CDR3 is 16 amino acids long. The CDR3 here is CASRSGAGTGSEKLFF. CDR3 coding DNA: TGTGCCAGTAGATCCGGGGCCGGGACAGGCTCTGAAAAACTGTTTTTT. The variable domain in full, completed from reference TRBV19 and TRBJ1-4, reads DGGITQSPKYLFRKEGQNVTLSCEQNLNHDAMYWYRQDPGQGLRLIYYSQIVNDFQKGDIAEGYSVSREKKESFPLTVTSAQKNPTAFYLCASRSGAGTGSEKLFFGSGTQLSVL.

The V and J genes are TRBV24-1 and TRBJ2-1, with TRBD1 matching 8 bases. V gave up 1 base and J gave up 8 bases; unmatched junction bases: 6. This CDR3 has 15 amino acids. Per the germline V gene, CDR1 is KGHDR and CDR2 is SFDVKD. CDR3 loop: CATSDLGQGQDEQFF. The CDR3 DNA reads TGTGCCACCAGTGATTTAGGACAGGGTCAGGATGAGCAGTTCTTC.

This clone has only one observation. The V gene is TRBV27, the J gene TRBJ1-5, with no clear D. Trimming shortened V by 3 bases and J by 5 bases, and 8 bases separated the two germline ends. Germline loops: CDR1 MNHEY, CDR2 SMNVEV (reference sequence). The CDR3 runs to 13 residues. As DNA, the CDR3 is TGTGCCAGCAGTTTTAACAGAGATCAGCCCCAGCATTTT. This sequence encodes CASSFNRDQPQHF.

V usage is TRBV30 and J usage is TRBJ2-7; D perhaps matches TRBD2 (6 bases). Looked up from germline, CDR1 is GTSNPN and CDR2 is SVGIG (reference sequence). CDR3 length: 11 residues. The V end was cut by 3 bases, the J end by 6 bases, with 9 bases between. CDR3 region: CAWRASVEQYF. As DNA, the CDR3 is TGTGCCTGGAGGGCTAGCGTCGAGCAGTACTTC.